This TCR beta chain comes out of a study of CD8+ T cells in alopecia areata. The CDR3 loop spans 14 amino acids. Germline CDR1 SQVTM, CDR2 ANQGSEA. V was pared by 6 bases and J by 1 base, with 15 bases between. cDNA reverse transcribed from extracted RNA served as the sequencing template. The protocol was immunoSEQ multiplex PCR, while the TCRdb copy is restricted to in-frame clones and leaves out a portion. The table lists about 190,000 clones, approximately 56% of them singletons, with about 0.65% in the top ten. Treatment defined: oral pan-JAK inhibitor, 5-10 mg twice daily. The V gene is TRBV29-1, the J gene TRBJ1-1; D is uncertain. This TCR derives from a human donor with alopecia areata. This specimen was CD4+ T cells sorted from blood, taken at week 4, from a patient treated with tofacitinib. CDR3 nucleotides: TGCAGCGTCGGAGGCAGTACGAAGAACACTGAAGCTTTCTTT. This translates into CSVGGSTKNTEAFF.